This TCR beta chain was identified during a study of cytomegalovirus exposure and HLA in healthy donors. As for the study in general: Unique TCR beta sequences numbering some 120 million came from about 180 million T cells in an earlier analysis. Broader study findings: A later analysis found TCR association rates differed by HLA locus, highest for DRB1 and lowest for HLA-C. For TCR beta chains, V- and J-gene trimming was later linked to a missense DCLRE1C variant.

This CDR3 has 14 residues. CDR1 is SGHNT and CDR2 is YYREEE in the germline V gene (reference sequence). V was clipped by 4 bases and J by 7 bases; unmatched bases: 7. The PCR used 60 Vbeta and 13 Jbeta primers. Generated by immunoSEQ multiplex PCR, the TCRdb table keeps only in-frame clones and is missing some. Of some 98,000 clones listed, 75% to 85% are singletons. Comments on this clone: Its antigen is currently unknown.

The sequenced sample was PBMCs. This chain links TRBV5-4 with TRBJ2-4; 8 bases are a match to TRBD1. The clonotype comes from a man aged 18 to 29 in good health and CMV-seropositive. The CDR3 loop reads CASSPDRGVNIQYF. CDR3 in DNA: TGTGCCAGCAGCCCTGACAGGGGAGTGAACATTCAGTACTTC. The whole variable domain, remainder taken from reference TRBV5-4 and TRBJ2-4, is ETGVTQSPTHLIKTRGQQVTLRCSSQSGHNTVSWYQQALGQGPQFIFQYYREEENGRGNFPPRFSGLQFPNYSSELNVNALELDDSALYLCASSPDRGVNIQYFGAGTRLSVL.